The 31 T cell receptor beta chains in this list originate from one sample, sequenced in a study of T cell responses to AZD1222 COVID-19 vaccine (dated by TCRdb to the early 2020s). The sample's time point, from its label and the paper: baseline before first vaccination. The library was prepared using the immunoSEQ multiplex PCR assay. TCRdb retrieved this table from immuneACCESS and kept in-frame rearrangements only. Not all clones are present; in checked studies, unresolved V genes account for under half, and no reason is known for the remainder. The sample profile shows under 150,000 clones; 93% of them were found once. The ten largest clones capture about 2.1% of the sample. The sample consisted of peripheral blood, taken on day 0 of AZD1222 vaccination. These receptors were taken from an adult in good health.

On this clone itself: Additional DNA sequences in this sample encode the identical CDR3. V gene TRBV28 combines with J gene TRBJ1-2; D call uncertain. Germline CDR1 and CDR2: MDHEN and SYDVKM. V was trimmed by 3 bases and J by 5 bases, leaving 7 bases between them. CDR3 length: 12 amino acids. The CDR3 protein is CASSLRTYGYTF. The CDR3 DNA is TGTGCCAGCAGTTTGAGGACTTATGGCTACACCTTC.

The chain uses TRBV5-1 and TRBJ2-1, with TRBD2 matching 9 bases. The CDR3 sequence is 15 residues long. J lost 5 bases, V lost 3 bases, and 6 bases had no gene match. Germline CDR1 reads SGHRS; CDR2 reads YFSETQ. CDR3 DNA sequence: TGCGCCAGCAGCTCGTGGGCGGGGGGGAACAATGAGCAGTTCTTC. It yields the protein CASSSWAGGNNEQFF.

The chain joins TRBV7-9 to TRBJ2-4; tentatively, D is TRBD1 (5 bases). V was clipped by 6 bases and J by 4 bases, with 16 bases between them. Germline V gene lookup returns CDR1 SEHNR and CDR2 FQNEAQ (reference sequence). The CDR3 has 15 amino acids. This CDR3 is CASSSLDKGKNIQYF. CDR3 nucleotide sequence: TGTGCCAGCAGTTCTCTGGACAAGGGTAAAAACATTCAGTACTTC.

This clone was recorded at least ten times. The J gene is TRBJ1-3, the V gene TRBV29-1; D is unresolved. Trimming took 6 bases from V and 0 from J, leaving 15 bases between them. CDR1 is SQVTM and CDR2 is ANQGSEA in the germline V gene. The CDR3 totals 15 residues. The CDR3 coding sequence is TGCAGCGTGCGGGAGGGTAGTAACTCTGGAAACACCATATATTTT. Protein product: CSVREGSNSGNTIYF.

V and J are TRBV19 and TRBJ1-1; D might be TRBD1 (5 bases). The CDR3 contains 14 residues. Looked up from germline, CDR1 is LNHDA and CDR2 is SQIVND (reference sequence). With 1 base removed from V and 3 bases from J, the gap between germline ends came to 9 bases. The CDR3 reads CASSIGGGDTEAFF. CDR3 DNA: TGTGCCAGTAGTATAGGGGGAGGGGACACTGAAGCTTTCTTT.

The chain links TRBV5-6 to TRBJ1-6; 10 bases are a match to TRBD1. The CDR3 loop spans 15 amino acids. V shed 3 bases and J 8 bases; nucleotides not matched to a gene: 5. CDR1 and CDR2 (germline): SGHDT, YYEEEE. For the CDR3, the DNA is TGTGCCAGCAGCTCCCGGACAGGGGGGTATTCACCCCTCCACTTT. This sequence encodes CASSSRTGGYSPLHF.

The rearrangement joins TRBV2 to TRBJ1-4, with unresolved D. This CDR3 spans 14 amino acids. V was trimmed by 2 bases and J by 0 bases, leaving 4 bases between them. In germline, CDR1 is SNHLY, CDR2 FYNNEI. CDR3 loop: CASSELATNEKLFF. DNA for the CDR3: TGTGCCAGCAGTGAACTTGCAACTAATGAAAAACTGTTTTTT.

This CDR3 reads CASSLAGGSGNTIYF. Here the CDR3 DNA reads TGTGCCAGCAGCTTGGCGGGCGGGTCTGGAAACACCATATATTTT. This sequence joins TRBV5-5 and TRBJ1-3; D gene unclear. The CDR3 is made up of 15 amino acids. V lost 0 bases and J 1 base, leaving 8 bases between the germline ends. Germline-derived CDR1 and CDR2 are SGHKS and YYEKEE (reference sequence).

The V and J genes are TRBV6-2 or TRBV6-3 and TRBJ2-4; tentatively, D is TRBD2 (6 bases). The V gene's germline CDR1 is MNHEY and CDR2 SVGEGT. CDR3 length: 17 amino acids. V lost 2 bases and J 3 bases, leaving 17 bases between the germline ends. CDR3 nucleotides: TGTGCCAGCAGTTACCCATCCCGGGACTCCATCAAAAACATTCAGTACTTC. Amino acids: CASSYPSRDSIKNIQYF.

J is TRBJ1-2 and V is TRBV5-6; 8 bases align to TRBD1. Germline loops: CDR1 SGHDT, CDR2 YYEEEE. The CDR3 consists of 17 residues. After removal of 4 bases from V and 8 bases from J, the junction contained 19 bases not matched to a gene. The CDR3 DNA follows: TGTGCCAGCAGCCTAAGGACAGGGATGACCTTAGGGGGGGGCTACACCTTC. This translates into CASSLRTGMTLGGGYTF. The entire variable domain, with the rest obtained from reference TRBV5-6 and TRBJ1-2, is as follows: DAGVTQSPTHLIKTRGQQVTLRCSPKSGHDTVSWYQQALGQGPQFIFQYYEEEERQRGNFPDRFSGHQFPNYSSELNVNALLLGDSALYLCASSLRTGMTLGGGYTFGSGTRLTVV.

This chain joins TRBV5-5 and TRBJ2-1; the match to TRBD2 covers 9 bases. Germline assignment: CDR1 SGHKS and CDR2 YYEKEE (reference sequence). With 2 bases clipped from V and 3 bases from J, the junction kept 3 bases outside the gene matches. The CDR3 totals 15 residues. This chain's CDR3 is CASSFAGGIYNEQFF. The CDR3, as DNA: TGTGCCAGCAGCTTTGCGGGAGGGATCTACAATGAGCAGTTCTTC. Full variable domain (rest looked up from reference TRBV5-5 and TRBJ2-1): DAGVTQSPTHLIKTRGQQVTLRCSPISGHKSVSWYQQVLGQGPQFIFQYYEKEERGRGNFPDRFSARQFPNYSSELNVNALLLGDSALYLCASSFAGGIYNEQFFGPGTRLTVL.

The genes are TRBV29-1 and TRBJ1-5; TRBD1 is a possible D gene (6 bases). V was clipped by 7 bases and J by 3 bases, with 10 bases between them. The CDR3 is 12 amino acids. Germline assignment: CDR1 SQVTM and CDR2 ANQGSEA. CDR3 residues: CSAGDINQPQHF. CDR3 DNA sequence: TGCAGCGCCGGGGACATCAATCAGCCCCAGCATTTT.

The chain has TRBV19 and TRBJ2-5; D might be TRBD1 or TRBD2, each matching 5 bases. The CDR3 is 15 amino acids. Germline V gene data show CDR1 as LNHDA and CDR2 as SQIVND (reference sequence). Trimming took 6 bases from V and 3 from J, leaving 17 bases between them. The CDR3 bases are TGTGCCAGTAGGAGAAAACTAGGGACGAAAGAGACCCAGTACTTC. This encodes CASRRKLGTKETQYF.

This clone has only one observation. The J gene is TRBJ1-1, the V gene TRBV6-5, with D unresolved. V gave up 1 base and J gave up 0 bases, with 3 bases separating them. This CDR3 has 13 residues. CDR1 is MNHEY, CDR2 SVGAGI, per germline. CDR3 residues: CASSYLVNTEAFF. The CDR3 nucleotides read TGTGCCAGCAGTTACTTGGTGAACACTGAAGCTTTCTTT.

The chain combines TRBV13 with TRBJ2-3, with D possibly matching TRBD2 (6 bases). Per germline, CDR1 PRHDT and CDR2 FYEKMQ (reference sequence). Deletions cut 2 bases from V and 0 bases from J, with 12 bases between. This CDR3 region has 16 residues. The CDR3 reads CASSLNSGTSTDTQYF. In nucleotides, the CDR3 is TGTGCCAGCAGCTTAAATAGCGGAACTAGCACAGATACGCAGTATTTT. Full variable domain (remainder filled in from reference TRBV13 and TRBJ2-3): AAGVIQSPRHLIKEKRETATLKCYPIPRHDTVYWYQQGPGQDPQFLISFYEKMQSDKGSIPDRFSAQQFSDYHSELNMSSLELGDSALYFCASSLNSGTSTDTQYFGPGTRLTVL.

The chain combines TRBV5-4 with TRBJ1-6; D gene uncertain. The CDR3 consists of 13 residues. The V and J ends lost 1 base and 6 bases respectively, with 5 bases between them. Germline V gene data show CDR1 as SGHNT and CDR2 as YYREEE (reference sequence). The CDR3: CASSLWGNSPLHF. CDR3 nucleotide sequence: TGTGCCAGCAGCTTGTGGGGTAATTCACCCCTCCACTTT.

This sequence joins TRBV6-1 and TRBJ2-2; 9 bases line up with TRBD2. The CDR3 is 18 amino acids. CDR1 is MNHNS and CDR2 is SASEGT in the germline V gene. V shed 4 bases and J 0 bases; nucleotides not matched to a gene: 9. The CDR3 DNA reads TGTGCCAGCAGTGTTTCACTAGCGGGTCTATCGAACACCGGGGAGCTGTTTTTT. Residues: CASSVSLAGLSNTGELFF.

The J gene is TRBJ2-7, the V gene TRBV6-5, with D perhaps matching TRBD1 (6 bases). V lost 6 bases, J lost 3 bases, and 15 bases lay in between. Germline V gene data show CDR1 as MNHEY and CDR2 as SVGAGI. The CDR3 length is 14 residues. The CDR3 loop reads CASRPQVGGYEQYF. The DNA of the CDR3 is TGTGCCAGCAGGCCGCAGGTAGGGGGCTACGAGCAGTACTTC.

J is TRBJ1-1 and V is TRBV7-9, with D possibly matching TRBD1 (6 bases). This CDR3 spans 13 amino acids. V lost 5 bases to trimming and J lost 7 bases, with 14 bases between them. Germline CDR1 is SEHNR and CDR2 is FQNEAQ (reference sequence). The CDR3 nucleotides read TGTGCCAGCAGCGCTACTGACAGGCTTGAAGCTTTCTTT. Translation: CASSATDRLEAFF.

V and J are TRBV7-2 and TRBJ2-7, with a weak D call TRBD2 (6 bases). V dropped 6 bases and J dropped 0 bases, with 15 bases sitting between them. Germline CDR1 and CDR2: SGHTA and FQGNSA. CDR3 length equals 15 residues. The CDR3 sequence is CASSITGTSSYEQYF. The CDR3 coding sequence is TGTGCCAGCAGTATAACCGGGACTTCCTCCTACGAGCAGTACTTC.

This clone appeared once. The rearrangement links TRBV5-1 to TRBJ1-1; D not resolved. CDR3 size: 17 residues. Germline CDR1 SGHRS, CDR2 YFSETQ. With 4 bases removed from V and 0 bases from J, the gap between germline ends came to 19 bases. CDR3 sequence (DNA): TGCGCCAGCAGCCCCTGGACTTCTAACCTCATGAACACTGAAGCTTTCTTT. Its translation is CASSPWTSNLMNTEAFF.

The chain carries TRBV6-5 and TRBJ1-4; 11 bases are shared with TRBD1. CDR3 length: 15 amino acids. The ends lost 2 bases at V and 10 bases at J; junction bases unmatched: 6. Germline loops: CDR1 MNHEY, CDR2 SVGAGI. The CDR3 DNA reads TGTGCCAGCAGTTACCAGGGACAGGGGGGCACAAAACTGTTTTTT. Protein product: CASSYQGQGGTKLFF.

CDR3 nucleotides: TGTGCCAGTAGTATAGACCTCCAGGGATACGAGCAGTACTTC. Its translation: CASSIDLQGYEQYF. This rearrangement joins TRBV19 to TRBJ2-7; TRBD1 might be the D (5 bases). Germline V gene data show CDR1 as LNHDA and CDR2 as SQIVND (reference sequence). CDR3 size: 14 residues. Trimming shortened V by 0 bases and J by 4 bases, and 10 bases separated the two germline ends.

This chain connects TRBV15 to TRBJ1-2; D is perhaps TRBD1 (6 bases). Per the germline V gene, CDR1 is LNHNV and CDR2 is YYDKDF (reference sequence). The CDR3 covers 17 residues. V gave up 0 bases and J gave up 4 bases, with 18 bases separating them. The CDR3 loop reads CATSRELGDRTPYGYTF. The CDR3 nucleotides are TGTGCCACCAGCAGAGAGCTCGGTGACAGGACCCCCTATGGCTACACCTTC.

This sequence joins TRBV5-1 and TRBJ1-1; D ambiguous. The CDR3 consists of 14 residues. The germline V gene has CDR1 SGHRS and CDR2 YFSETQ. The V end was cut by 2 bases, the J end by 4 bases, with 12 bases between. The CDR3 coding sequence is TGCGCCAGCAGCTTATCGGAGGGTACCACTGAAGCTTTCTTT. Translation: CASSLSEGTTEAFF. The complete variable domain, with remaining parts taken from reference TRBV5-1 and TRBJ1-1, reads KAGVTQTPRYLIKTRGQQVTLSCSPISGHRSVSWYQQTPGQGLQFLFEYFSETQRNKGNFPGRFSGRQFSNSRSEMNVSTLELGDSALYLCASSLSEGTTEAFFGQGTRLTVV.

The rearrangement links TRBV5-1 to TRBJ2-2; 9 nucleotides line up with TRBD2. Germline V CDR1 and CDR2: SGHRS, YFSETQ. V gave up 3 bases and J gave up 0 bases; unmatched junction bases: 12. The CDR3 has 19 amino acids. The CDR3: CASSSIAHSGGANTGELFF. CDR3 coding DNA: TGCGCCAGCAGCTCGATAGCCCATAGCGGGGGAGCGAACACCGGGGAGCTGTTTTTT.

A single count supports this clone. The J gene is TRBJ2-5, the V gene TRBV24-1; D may be TRBD1 (6 bases). In germline, CDR1 is KGHDR, CDR2 SFDVKD. Trimming removed 2 bases from V and 2 bases from J, with 11 bases in between. The length of the CDR3 is 15 residues. The DNA of the CDR3 is TGTGCCACCAGTGATTCCGGACAGTCGCAAGAGACCCAGTACTTC. Its translation is CATSDSGQSQETQYF.

This CDR3 reads CASSGSGALDTEAFF. In DNA, the CDR3 is TGTGCCAGCAGCGGATCAGGGGCGTTGGACACTGAAGCTTTCTTT. The chain uses TRBV9 and TRBJ1-1; maybe TRBD1 (6 bases). V was cut by 3 bases and J by 3 bases, with 15 bases left in between. The CDR3 totals 15 residues. Germline V lookup: CDR1 SGDLS, CDR2 YYNGEE. Filled out from reference TRBV9 and TRBJ1-1, the complete variable domain reads DSGVTQTPKHLITATGQRVTLRCSPRSGDLSVYWYQQSLDQGLQFLIQYYNGEERAKGNILERFSAQQFPDLHSELNLSSLELGDSALYFCASSGSGALDTEAFFGQGTRLTVV.

The chain is built from TRBV6-1 and TRBJ2-1; D assignment may be TRBD1 or TRBD2 (6 bases each). Trimming took 1 base from V and 7 from J, leaving 14 bases between them. This CDR3 comprises 15 residues. CDR1 is MNHNS, CDR2 SASEGT, per germline. The CDR3 is CASSEGGAHGNEQFF. The CDR3 DNA follows: TGTGCCAGCAGTGAAGGGGGGGCACATGGGAATGAGCAGTTCTTC.

The chain combines TRBV5-1 with TRBJ2-7, with D unclear. The CDR3 has 13 residues. In germline, CDR1 is SGHRS, CDR2 YFSETQ. V was cut by 0 bases and J by 4 bases, with 8 bases left in between. The CDR3 loop is CASSLDWEYEQYF. The CDR3 DNA follows: TGCGCCAGCAGCTTGGACTGGGAATACGAGCAGTACTTC.

The genes are TRBV3-1 (or the pseudogene TRBV3-2) and TRBJ1-2; the D gene is possibly TRBD1 (5 bases). This CDR3 is 18 amino acids long. Germline V lookup: CDR1 LGHDT, CDR2 YNNKEL (reference sequence). V was cut by 0 bases and J by 0 bases, with 17 bases left in between. The CDR3: CASSQDRGGSPANYGYTF. DNA of the CDR3: TGTGCCAGCAGCCAAGATCGGGGGGGATCGCCCGCTAACTATGGCTACACCTTC.